This T cell receptor (beta chain) was profiled in a study of blood T cell repertoires in COVID-19. The protocol was immunoSEQ multiplex PCR, while the TCRdb copy is restricted to in-frame clones and leaves out a portion. The sample consists of hundreds of thousands of clones, 75% to 90% of them appearing once. The CDR3 consists of 14 residues. Germline V lookup: CDR1 SQVTM, CDR2 ANQGSEA. Between the trimmed V and J ends, which lost 7 bases and 7 bases, there was a span of 22 bases. This TCR came from a man younger than 35 with active or convalescent COVID-19. The chain employs TRBV29-1 and TRBJ1-2; tentative D call: TRBD1 (6 bases). The source material was peripheral blood. Here the CDR3 DNA reads TGCAGCGCAACCGAGGGGGGGGCTTTTGTTGGCTACACCTTC. This translates into CSATEGGAFVGYTF.